The entry below describes one TCR beta chain. Its antigen is currently unknown. CDR3 length equals 15 residues. The ends lost 7 bases at V and 3 bases at J; junction bases unmatched: 6. Generation of TCR cDNA used 5'RACE template switching (which added a universal primer site and UMIs). TCRdb called the 5' RACE reads again in MiXCR, with one record for every CDR3 protein. The data show about 130,000 distinct CDR3 sequences, about 8.4% seen once. The sample originates from a study of T cells after yellow fever vaccination. General observations from the study: At 95% to 98% for CD4 and 70% to 90% for CD8, most primary-vaccination clones showed up again after the booster. The secondary response was weaker, and its peak arrived faster, on day 5 versus 15.

This receptor was obtained from a man aged 18 to 29 who received the YFV17D yellow fever vaccine. The sequencing used CD8+ T cells sorted from PBMCs, collected on the day of the yellow fever booster vaccination. V usage is TRBV12-3 or TRBV12-4 and J usage is TRBJ2-5, with 12 bases fitting TRBD1. The CDR3 loop is CASTPGQGAEETQYF. CDR3 in DNA: TGTGCCAGCACGCCGGGACAGGGGGCGGAAGAGACCCAGTACTTC.